These 28 T cell receptor beta chains share one sample of origin, sequenced in a study of OX40 agonist ivuxolimab in advanced cancers. Using immunoSEQ multiplex PCR, the repertoire was profiled, and TCRdb retains in-frame clones only, with some absent. The profile shows about 49,000 clones, almost 90% of them singletons. Sequences were derived from CD4+ or CD8+ T cells sorted from blood, sampled in a trial of the OX40 agonist ivuxolimab. These receptors all come from an adult with an advanced solid tumor such as melanoma, head and neck, liver or kidney cancer.

This CDR3 is CASSHLTSGAPQYF. DNA of the CDR3: TGTGCCAGCAGCCATTTGACTAGCGGAGCCCCCCAGTACTTC. The chain is built from TRBV7-2 and TRBJ2-5; 9 bases fit TRBD2. Germline-derived CDR1 and CDR2 are SGHTA and FQGNSA. The CDR3 has 14 residues. The V gene end was trimmed by 5 bases and the J gene end by 9 bases; junction bases not matched to a gene: 10.

V usage is TRBV9 and J usage is TRBJ1-4; 9 nucleotides line up with TRBD1. The V gene end was trimmed by 2 bases and the J gene end by 5 bases; junction bases not matched to a gene: 7. The CDR3 is 16 residues long. CDR1 and CDR2 (germline): SGDLS, YYNGEE. CDR3 protein: CASSVGQGGGNEKLFF. The CDR3 DNA is TGTGCCAGCAGCGTGGGACAGGGAGGTGGGAATGAAAAACTGTTTTTT.

A single count supports this clone. The chain employs TRBV2 and TRBJ2-2; TRBD2 might be the D (5 bases). V was trimmed by 7 bases and J by 7 bases, leaving 13 bases between them. The CDR3 consists of 13 residues. CDR1 is SNHLY and CDR2 is FYNNEI in the germline V gene. The CDR3 is CASTEFRGGELFF. The CDR3 nucleotides read TGTGCCAGCACTGAGTTCCGGGGCGGGGAGCTGTTTTTT.

The chain is built from TRBV7-6 and TRBJ2-5; D is unresolved. Looked up from germline, CDR1 is SGHVS and CDR2 is FNYEAQ. V was shortened by 5 bases and J by 5 bases, with 15 bases between the two germline ends. This CDR3 comprises 14 residues. CDR3 coding DNA: TGTGCCAGCAGCCCCTTTTCGGGTGCGGAGACCCAGTACTTC. Residues: CASSPFSGAETQYF.

The rearrangement joins TRBV10-3 to TRBJ1-1; D is ambiguous. Trimming left V 2 bases short and J 5 bases short, with 9 bases between. The CDR3 totals 13 residues. Germline V gives CDR1 ENHRY, CDR2 SYGVKD. The CDR3 region is CAISEIKTTEAFF. CDR3 bases: TGTGCCATCAGTGAGATTAAGACGACTGAAGCTTTCTTT.

J is TRBJ2-3 and V is TRBV19, with 7 bases fitting TRBD2. With 6 bases clipped from V and 0 bases from J, the junction kept 9 bases outside the gene matches. Per the germline V gene, CDR1 is LNHDA and CDR2 is SQIVND (reference sequence). The CDR3 extends over 16 amino acids. As DNA, the CDR3 is TGTGCCAGTAGGCCCCGGCTAGCGGCTAGCACAGATACGCAGTATTTT. It yields the protein CASRPRLAASTDTQYF.

This chain uses TRBV5-1 with TRBJ1-2; 9 bases fit TRBD1. The V segment lost 3 bases and the J segment 6 bases; nucleotides outside the gene matches: 9. The CDR3 contains 15 residues. Germline CDR1 and CDR2: SGHRS and YFSETQ. The CDR3 DNA reads as TGCGCCAGCAGCTCGGGACAGGGATCGTTCGATGGCTACACCTTC. It specifies CASSSGQGSFDGYTF.

The V call is TRBV6-5, the J call TRBJ2-7, with TRBD1 identical over 7 bases. CDR1 and CDR2 (germline): MNHEY, SVGAGI. The CDR3 has 14 residues. Unmatched junction bases numbered 4, after V lost 3 bases and J lost 2 bases. This CDR3 is CASSYGDSTYEQYF. In DNA form, the CDR3 reads TGTGCCAGCAGTTATGGGGACAGTACCTACGAGCAGTACTTC.

V and J are TRBV19 and TRBJ2-1, with 8 bases lining up with TRBD2. Germline assignment: CDR1 LNHDA and CDR2 SQIVND (reference sequence). CDR3 length equals 12 residues. V trimming: 8 bases; J trimming: 9 bases; junction bases outside the gene matches: 6. The CDR3 loop is CASGGTRIEQFF. The DNA of the CDR3 is TGTGCCAGTGGGGGGACTAGAATTGAGCAGTTCTTC.

This clone was observed once. The J gene is TRBJ2-1, the V gene TRBV29-1; D is unresolved. The germline V and J ends were trimmed by 5 bases and 8 bases, with 13 bases remaining between them. This CDR3 contains 12 residues. The germline V gene encodes CDR1 SQVTM and CDR2 ANQGSEA. CDR3 nucleotides: TGCAGCGTTTCCAGACTGGGCGATGAGCAGTTCTTC. Encoded protein: CSVSRLGDEQFF.

This chain connects TRBV5-1 to TRBJ1-2; 8 bases agree with TRBD1. J lost 2 bases, V lost 4 bases, and 7 bases had no gene match. This CDR3 is 15 amino acids long. Germline CDR1 and CDR2: SGHRS and YFSETQ. DNA of the CDR3: TGCGCCAGCAGCGTGGACAGGGACTCGAACTATGGCTACACCTTC. Amino acid sequence: CASSVDRDSNYGYTF.

This sequence joins TRBV6-6 and TRBJ2-5; 9 positions match TRBD1. The V gene end was trimmed by 6 bases and the J gene end by 4 bases; junction bases not matched to a gene: 6. The CDR3 has 14 residues. CDR1 and CDR2 from the germline V gene are MNHNY and SVGAGI (reference sequence). The CDR3 bases are TGTGCCAGCAGCCAGACAGGGGGAGGAGAGACCCAGTACTTC. Residues: CASSQTGGGETQYF.

The rearrangement joins TRBV19 to TRBJ2-4; 7 bases match TRBD2. Germline CDR1 reads LNHDA; CDR2 reads SQIVND (reference sequence). V dropped 1 base and J dropped 10; count of bases not matched to a gene: 7. This CDR3 has 14 amino acids. CDR3 sequence reads: CASSIGRDGGIQYF. The CDR3 region has the DNA TGTGCCAGTAGTATAGGAAGGGACGGGGGGATTCAGTACTTC.

The chain couples TRBV20-1 to TRBJ2-1; D is undetermined. Germline V gives CDR1 DFQATT, CDR2 SNEGSKA (reference sequence). V was clipped by 0 bases and J by 15 bases, with 9 bases between them. The CDR3 is made up of 10 amino acids. The CDR3 loop is CSARDRIPFF. The CDR3 nucleotides read TGCAGTGCTAGAGATAGAATTCCGTTCTTC.

The chain is built from TRBV11-3 and TRBJ2-5; D not resolved. The ends were cut back, 1 base at V and 5 bases at J, with 8 bases in the middle. Germline loops: CDR1 SGHNT, CDR2 YENEEA. The CDR3 covers 13 residues. CDR3 nucleotides: TGTGCCAGCAGCTTAGGGCCGGCGGAGACCCAGTACTTC. It yields the protein CASSLGPAETQYF.

Only a few counts were recorded for this clone. The gene calls are TRBV18 and TRBJ1-2; no clear D. CDR3 size: 12 residues. Germline V gene data show CDR1 as KGHSH and CDR2 as LQKENI. V lost 2 bases, J lost 2 bases, and 3 bases lay in between. CDR3 nucleotide sequence: TGTGCCAGCTCACCAACGAACTATGGCTACACCTTC. It specifies CASSPTNYGYTF.

The V gene is TRBV7-2, the J gene TRBJ2-7; a weak D match, TRBD2 (5 bases). The CDR3 has 15 residues. In germline, CDR1 is SGHTA, CDR2 FQGNSA. V shed 1 base and J shed 0 bases, with 10 bases lying between them. CDR3 bases: TGTGCCAGCAGCTTAGATTGGACTGACTCCTACGAGCAGTACTTC. It yields the protein CASSLDWTDSYEQYF.

The chain is built from TRBV5-1 and TRBJ1-1; no clear D gene. Trimming cost V 0 bases and J 4 bases, with 10 bases left between them. CDR3 length: 14 amino acids. Per germline, CDR1 SGHRS and CDR2 YFSETQ. The CDR3 region is CASSLAIRGTEAFF. CDR3 DNA: TGCGCCAGCAGCTTGGCTATAAGAGGCACTGAAGCTTTCTTT.

This rearrangement joins TRBV19 to TRBJ2-7, with 9 positions matching TRBD2. The CDR3 contains 22 residues. Germline lookup yields CDR1 LNHDA and CDR2 SQIVND (reference sequence). The ends lost 5 bases at V and 1 base at J; junction bases unmatched: 27. The CDR3 reads CASSQGGRFAAGGKTGSYEQYF. The CDR3, as DNA: TGTGCCAGTAGTCAGGGGGGGCGGTTCGCAGCGGGAGGAAAAACCGGTTCCTACGAGCAGTACTTC.

This clone showed up just a few times. The V and J genes are TRBV29-1 and TRBJ2-1; the D is unclear. Germline V gives CDR1 SQVTM, CDR2 ANQGSEA. The CDR3 totals 10 residues. V was trimmed by 4 bases and J by 2 bases, leaving 0 bases between them. The CDR3 DNA follows: TGCAGCGTTGCCTACAATGAGCAGTTCTTC. Translated, it gives CSVAYNEQFF.

The chain joins TRBV19 to TRBJ2-2; D is possibly TRBD2 (5 bases). With 2 bases removed from V and 6 bases from J, the gap between germline ends came to 16 bases. CDR1 LNHDA and CDR2 SQIVND come from the germline V gene (reference sequence). The CDR3 sequence is 16 residues long. The CDR3 sequence: CASSIRRGMEAGELFF. The CDR3, as DNA: TGTGCCAGTAGTATAAGGAGAGGGATGGAAGCCGGGGAGCTGTTTTTT.

CDR3 region: CASSSLTSGSPDTQYF. The CDR3 nucleotides read TGTGCCAGCAGCTCATTGACTAGCGGGAGCCCAGATACGCAGTATTTT. The V gene is TRBV7-6, the J gene TRBJ2-3; 12 bases agree with TRBD2. The trim removed 4 bases at V and 4 bases at J, leaving 6 bases unmatched. CDR3 size: 16 residues. CDR1 and CDR2 (germline): SGHVS, FNYEAQ. Variable domain in full (rest from reference TRBV7-6 and TRBJ2-3): GAGVSQSPRYKVTKRGQDVALRCDPISGHVSLYWYRQALGQGPEFLTYFNYEAQQDKSGLPNDRFSAERPEGSISTLTIQRTEQRDSAMYRCASSSLTSGSPDTQYFGPGTRLTVL.

CDR3 region: CAWGLNTGELFF. The CDR3 DNA sequence: TGTGCCTGGGGACTTAACACCGGGGAGCTGTTTTTT. The chain is built from TRBV30 and TRBJ2-2, with D maybe TRBD2 (5 bases). The CDR3 is made up of 12 amino acids. Trimming cost V 5 bases and J 2 bases, with 6 bases left between them. Germline CDR1 GTSNPN, CDR2 SVGIG (reference sequence).

The chain carries TRBV28 and TRBJ2-2, with TRBD1 identical over 9 bases. Germline V CDR1 and CDR2: MDHEN, SYDVKM. After removal of 4 bases from V and 6 bases from J, the junction contained 9 bases not matched to a gene. The CDR3 is 16 residues long. The CDR3 coding sequence is TGTGCCAGCAGTTCGACCCGGACAGGGGTAGCCGGGGAGCTGTTTTTT. Protein sequence: CASSSTRTGVAGELFF.

The chain employs TRBV7-2 and TRBJ1-5; D not resolved. Trimming shortened V by 2 bases and J by 7 bases, and 9 bases separated the two germline ends. CDR1 is SGHTA and CDR2 is FQGNSA in the germline V gene. The length of the CDR3 is 13 residues. CDR3 coding DNA: TGTGCCAGCAGCTTATCCCCATGGCAGCCCCAGCATTTT. This sequence encodes CASSLSPWQPQHF.

The chain carries TRBV7-2 and TRBJ1-5; D not resolved. Germline loops: CDR1 SGHTA, CDR2 FQGNSA. V lost 4 bases and J lost 6, with 7 bases in between. CDR3 length: 12 residues. The CDR3 bases are TGTGCCAGCAGCTCTTCGGGTCAGCCCCAGCATTTT. Its translation is CASSSSGQPQHF.

J is TRBJ2-4 and V is TRBV28, with D perhaps given as TRBD1 or TRBD2 (7 bases each). Between the trimmed V and J ends, which lost 5 bases and 9 bases, there was a span of 14 bases. The germline V gene has CDR1 MDHEN and CDR2 SYDVKM. The CDR3 extends over 13 amino acids. In DNA, the CDR3 is TGTGCCAGCAGTCTGCAGGGGGGGGTCATTCAGTACTTC. Residues: CASSLQGGVIQYF.

The chain uses TRBV6-1 and TRBJ1-5, with D maybe TRBD1 (5 bases). This CDR3 contains 15 residues. CDR1 is MNHNS and CDR2 is SASEGT in the germline V gene. V was trimmed by 3 bases and J by 0 bases, leaving 9 bases between them. CDR3 DNA sequence: TGTGCCAGCAGTGAGACAGTTTATAGCAATCAGCCCCAGCATTTT. It codes for CASSETVYSNQPQHF.